Below, 22 T cell receptor beta chains from the same sample are listed, as sequenced in a study of T cell changes during pregnancy in multiple sclerosis. Repertoires were generated with immunoSEQ multiplex PCR, while TCRdb's copy carries only in-frame clones and drops some. Counted here are roughly 39,000 clones, approximately 91% occurring once; the ten biggest clones make up 1.4%. The material sequenced was PBMCs (not recorded whether the cells were cultured). Source of these receptors: a female donor with multiple sclerosis, enrolled in a pregnancy study.

The rearrangement links TRBV30 to TRBJ1-1; D may be TRBD1 (6 bases). CDR3 length equals 15 residues. Germline V gives CDR1 GTSNPN, CDR2 SVGIG (reference sequence). V was pared by 2 bases and J by 4 bases, with 17 bases between. The CDR3 sequence: CAWSFTGNGGTEAFF. CDR3 bases: TGTGCCTGGAGTTTCACAGGGAATGGGGGCACTGAAGCTTTCTTT.

The rearrangement joins TRBV27 to TRBJ2-1; D might be TRBD2 (6 bases). The CDR3 has 13 amino acids. Germline V gene data show CDR1 as MNHEY and CDR2 as SMNVEV (reference sequence). The V and J ends lost 8 bases and 4 bases respectively, with 12 bases between them. This CDR3 is CASRAGGYNEQFF. The DNA of the CDR3 is TGTGCCAGCCGAGCGGGTGGGTACAATGAGCAGTTCTTC.

V and J are TRBV29-1 and TRBJ2-5; either TRBD1 or TRBD2 may fit D (7 bases each). Per the germline V gene, CDR1 is SQVTM and CDR2 is ANQGSEA. This CDR3 is 13 amino acids long. V was clipped by 3 bases and J by 5 bases, with 13 bases between them. The CDR3 DNA reads as TGCAGCGTTGAGGTTCAGGGGGGGGAGACCCAGTACTTC. This encodes CSVEVQGGETQYF.

The chain has TRBV6-6 and TRBJ1-1; tentative D call: TRBD1 (6 bases). V was shortened by 7 bases and J by 1 base, with 13 bases between the two germline ends. This CDR3 is built from 14 residues. Germline CDR1 is MNHNY and CDR2 is SVGAGI (reference sequence). The CDR3 sequence is CASNIQGGNTEAFF. As DNA, the CDR3 is TGTGCCAGCAATATACAGGGCGGGAACACTGAAGCTTTCTTT.

This chain connects TRBV7-9 to TRBJ2-4, with 9 bases that match TRBD2. The J segment lost 0 bases and the V segment lost 1 base, leaving 7 bases of the junction unmatched. Germline CDR1 and CDR2: SEHNR and FQNEAQ (reference sequence). The CDR3 totals 18 residues. The CDR3 DNA follows: TGTGCCAGCAGCTTAGGACTAGCGGAGGGTTTAGCCAAAAACATTCAGTACTTC. Its protein is CASSLGLAEGLAKNIQYF.

The chain recombines TRBV5-1 with TRBJ1-1; 8 positions match TRBD1. Germline CDR1 reads SGHRS; CDR2 reads YFSETQ. The CDR3 is 14 amino acids. V was clipped by 4 bases and J by 1 base; unmatched bases: 3. Written as DNA, the CDR3 is TGCGCCAGCAGCCCCGGACAGGGGAACACTGAAGCTTTCTTT. It encodes CASSPGQGNTEAFF. The complete variable domain, with remaining parts taken from reference TRBV5-1 and TRBJ1-1, reads KAGVTQTPRYLIKTRGQQVTLSCSPISGHRSVSWYQQTPGQGLQFLFEYFSETQRNKGNFPGRFSGRQFSNSRSEMNVSTLELGDSALYLCASSPGQGNTEAFFGQGTRLTVV.

The chain is built from TRBV7-9 and TRBJ2-3; maybe TRBD2 (6 bases). This CDR3 region has 15 residues. Trimming pared 3 bases from V and 3 bases from J, leaving 13 bases between. Germline V gene sequence: CDR1 SEHNR, CDR2 FQNEAQ (reference sequence). CDR3 region: CASSFLGGITDTQYF. The CDR3 DNA sequence: TGTGCCAGCAGCTTCCTAGGCGGGATAACAGATACGCAGTATTTT.

This clone was detected only a few times. The chain joins TRBV6-1 to TRBJ1-1, with D possibly being TRBD1 (5 bases). Germline values: CDR1 MNHNS, CDR2 SASEGT. CDR3 length: 14 residues. Trimming removed 8 bases from V and 5 bases from J, with 18 bases in between. CDR3: CASAHGASGTEAFF. For the CDR3, the DNA is TGTGCCAGCGCCCACGGGGCTTCCGGGACTGAAGCTTTCTTT.

The V and J genes are TRBV5-4 and TRBJ2-3; the D is unclear. The germline V gene has CDR1 SGHNT and CDR2 YYREEE (reference sequence). The ends were cut back, 4 bases at V and 2 bases at J, with 14 bases in the middle. The CDR3 length is 15 residues. This chain's CDR3 is CASSPSRNPTDTQYF. In DNA form, the CDR3 reads TGTGCCAGCAGCCCAAGCCGGAACCCCACAGATACGCAGTATTTT.

V gene TRBV30 combines with J gene TRBJ2-3; no clear D gene. The V and J ends lost 3 bases and 1 base respectively, with 17 bases between them. There are 16 residues in the CDR3. Per germline, CDR1 GTSNPN and CDR2 SVGIG (reference sequence). The CDR3 here is CAWSVTLGSRTDTQYF. Here the CDR3 DNA reads TGTGCCTGGAGCGTTACCCTAGGGTCCCGCACAGATACGCAGTATTTT.

The chain links TRBV6-5 to TRBJ1-4; D perhaps matches TRBD1 (5 bases). V was cut by 6 bases and J by 8 bases, with 19 bases left in between. The CDR3 runs 15 residues. Per the germline V gene, CDR1 is MNHEY and CDR2 is SVGAGI. The CDR3 sequence is CASSRDWGVGEKLFF. CDR3 in DNA: TGTGCCAGCAGCCGCGACTGGGGGGTCGGGGAAAAACTGTTTTTT.

This clone is a singleton in its sample. V usage is TRBV6-6 and J usage is TRBJ1-4, with 8 bases lining up with TRBD1. Germline V lookup: CDR1 MNHNY, CDR2 SVGAGI (reference sequence). CDR3 length: 14 amino acids. J lost 7 bases, V lost 6 bases, and 7 bases had no gene match. The CDR3 here is CASSLGQGSEKLFF. CDR3 nucleotides: TGTGCCAGCAGCCTCGGACAGGGAAGTGAAAAACTGTTTTTT.

V gene TRBV7-2 combines with J gene TRBJ2-7, with 8 bases identical to TRBD2. After removal of 3 bases from V and 1 base from J, the junction contained 11 bases not matched to a gene. Looked up from germline, CDR1 is SGHTA and CDR2 is FQGNSA. This CDR3 has 17 amino acids. This chain's CDR3 is CASSFPVKLADSYEQYF. The DNA of the CDR3 is TGTGCCAGCAGCTTCCCGGTCAAACTAGCGGATTCCTACGAGCAGTACTTC.

The gene calls are TRBV30 and TRBJ2-7, with unresolved D. The ends were cut back, 0 bases at V and 4 bases at J, with 7 bases in the middle. The length of the CDR3 is 12 residues. The germline V gene encodes CDR1 GTSNPN and CDR2 SVGIG (reference sequence). The CDR3 loop is CAWSVSRYEQYF. The CDR3 coding sequence is TGTGCCTGGAGTGTATCGAGGTACGAGCAGTACTTC.

This clone has only a few counts. V and J are TRBV5-6 and TRBJ2-5, with D unclear. This CDR3 is 11 amino acids long. The V end lost 2 bases, the J end lost 1 base, and 0 bases lay between the germline ends. Per germline, CDR1 SGHDT and CDR2 YYEEEE. The CDR3 DNA reads as TGTGCCAGCAGCTTCCAAGAGACCCAGTACTTC. Its translation: CASSFQETQYF.

The CDR3 here is CASRGSGGGEQFF. The CDR3 DNA reads as TGTGCCAGCAGGGGATCCGGGGGTGGTGAGCAGTTCTTC. This chain uses TRBV2 with TRBJ2-1, with TRBD2 as a possible D gene (6 bases). CDR3 length: 13 amino acids. The germline gives CDR1 SNHLY, CDR2 FYNNEI. Trimming pared 6 bases from V and 9 bases from J, leaving 15 bases between.

This chain's CDR3 is CSVGDGGYTF. For the CDR3, the DNA is TGCAGCGTCGGCGATGGCGGCTACACCTTC. The chain combines TRBV29-1 with TRBJ1-2; the D is unclear. V was pared by 6 bases and J by 8 bases, with 10 bases between. The CDR3 totals 10 residues. Germline V CDR1 and CDR2: SQVTM, ANQGSEA.

This chain connects TRBV5-1 to TRBJ2-3; 8 bases map to TRBD1. Germline CDR1 and CDR2: SGHRS and YFSETQ. The CDR3 has 15 residues. V was pared by 4 bases and J by 1 base, with 5 bases of the junction left unmatched. The CDR3 spells CASSPSTGGTDTQYF. As DNA, the CDR3 is TGCGCCAGCAGCCCTTCGACAGGGGGCACAGATACGCAGTATTTT.

The chain has TRBV18 and TRBJ2-5, with TRBD2 matching over 14 bases. V shed 5 bases, J shed 3 bases, and the junction held 2 bases outside the gene matches. The V gene's germline CDR1 is KGHSH and CDR2 LQKENI. The CDR3 runs 15 residues. In nucleotides, the CDR3 is TGTGCCAGCTCATCGGGACTAGCGGGAGAAGAGACCCAGTACTTC. Its protein product is CASSSGLAGEETQYF.

The V and J genes are TRBV28 and TRBJ1-2, with D perhaps TRBD1 (6 bases). Between the trimmed V and J ends, which lost 5 bases and 8 bases, there was a span of 12 bases. CDR3 length: 12 residues. CDR1 and CDR2 (germline): MDHEN, SYDVKM. The CDR3 DNA sequence: TGTGCCAGCAGTCAACAGGGTGGGGGCTACACCTTC. Its protein is CASSQQGGGYTF.

The V and J genes are TRBV4-1 and TRBJ1-4; D unclear. The CDR3 totals 15 residues. Trimming cost V 3 bases and J 5 bases, with 13 bases left between them. Germline CDR1 and CDR2: MGHRA and YSYEKL. CDR3 protein: CASSQAHGQNEKLFF. CDR3 nucleotide sequence: TGCGCCAGCAGCCAGGCCCACGGCCAGAATGAAAAACTGTTTTTT.

V and J are TRBV7-2 and TRBJ2-1; 15 positions agree with TRBD2. This CDR3 is 15 amino acids long. V gave up 5 bases and J gave up 7 bases; unmatched junction bases: 3. Germline V gives CDR1 SGHTA, CDR2 FQGNSA. CDR3 loop: CASSAGLAGGNEQFF. The CDR3 coding sequence is TGTGCCAGCAGCGCGGGACTAGCGGGAGGAAATGAGCAGTTCTTC.